Listed here is a single TCR beta chain. Its antigen remains unidentified. Clones were sequenced by immunoSEQ multiplex PCR, and TCRdb holds only the in-frame ones, with some missing. The sample comprises about 12,000 clones, 70% to 90% of which are singletons, and about 3.5% rests with the top ten. The record originates from a study of tumor-infiltrating lymphocytes in localized non-small cell lung cancer. The germline V gene has CDR1 SGHRS and CDR2 YFSETQ. The CDR3 totals 15 residues. V was pared by 4 bases and J by 9 bases, with 6 bases of the junction left unmatched. Study findings and constraints: Technical variation could not be separated from intratumor heterogeneity here.

This chain joins TRBV5-1 and TRBJ2-4, with TRBD2 matching over 14 bases. This clonotype was sampled from a human donor with non-small cell lung cancer. Sample: uninvolved lung tissue not adjacent to the tumor. The CDR3, as DNA: TGCGCCAGCAGCCCAGGACTAGCGGGGGGCGGCATTCAGTACTTC. Its translation is CASSPGLAGGGIQYF. The whole variable domain, filled in from reference TRBV5-1 and TRBJ2-4, reads KAGVTQTPRYLIKTRGQQVTLSCSPISGHRSVSWYQQTPGQGLQFLFEYFSETQRNKGNFPGRFSGRQFSNSRSEMNVSTLELGDSALYLCASSPGLAGGGIQYFGAGTRLSVL.